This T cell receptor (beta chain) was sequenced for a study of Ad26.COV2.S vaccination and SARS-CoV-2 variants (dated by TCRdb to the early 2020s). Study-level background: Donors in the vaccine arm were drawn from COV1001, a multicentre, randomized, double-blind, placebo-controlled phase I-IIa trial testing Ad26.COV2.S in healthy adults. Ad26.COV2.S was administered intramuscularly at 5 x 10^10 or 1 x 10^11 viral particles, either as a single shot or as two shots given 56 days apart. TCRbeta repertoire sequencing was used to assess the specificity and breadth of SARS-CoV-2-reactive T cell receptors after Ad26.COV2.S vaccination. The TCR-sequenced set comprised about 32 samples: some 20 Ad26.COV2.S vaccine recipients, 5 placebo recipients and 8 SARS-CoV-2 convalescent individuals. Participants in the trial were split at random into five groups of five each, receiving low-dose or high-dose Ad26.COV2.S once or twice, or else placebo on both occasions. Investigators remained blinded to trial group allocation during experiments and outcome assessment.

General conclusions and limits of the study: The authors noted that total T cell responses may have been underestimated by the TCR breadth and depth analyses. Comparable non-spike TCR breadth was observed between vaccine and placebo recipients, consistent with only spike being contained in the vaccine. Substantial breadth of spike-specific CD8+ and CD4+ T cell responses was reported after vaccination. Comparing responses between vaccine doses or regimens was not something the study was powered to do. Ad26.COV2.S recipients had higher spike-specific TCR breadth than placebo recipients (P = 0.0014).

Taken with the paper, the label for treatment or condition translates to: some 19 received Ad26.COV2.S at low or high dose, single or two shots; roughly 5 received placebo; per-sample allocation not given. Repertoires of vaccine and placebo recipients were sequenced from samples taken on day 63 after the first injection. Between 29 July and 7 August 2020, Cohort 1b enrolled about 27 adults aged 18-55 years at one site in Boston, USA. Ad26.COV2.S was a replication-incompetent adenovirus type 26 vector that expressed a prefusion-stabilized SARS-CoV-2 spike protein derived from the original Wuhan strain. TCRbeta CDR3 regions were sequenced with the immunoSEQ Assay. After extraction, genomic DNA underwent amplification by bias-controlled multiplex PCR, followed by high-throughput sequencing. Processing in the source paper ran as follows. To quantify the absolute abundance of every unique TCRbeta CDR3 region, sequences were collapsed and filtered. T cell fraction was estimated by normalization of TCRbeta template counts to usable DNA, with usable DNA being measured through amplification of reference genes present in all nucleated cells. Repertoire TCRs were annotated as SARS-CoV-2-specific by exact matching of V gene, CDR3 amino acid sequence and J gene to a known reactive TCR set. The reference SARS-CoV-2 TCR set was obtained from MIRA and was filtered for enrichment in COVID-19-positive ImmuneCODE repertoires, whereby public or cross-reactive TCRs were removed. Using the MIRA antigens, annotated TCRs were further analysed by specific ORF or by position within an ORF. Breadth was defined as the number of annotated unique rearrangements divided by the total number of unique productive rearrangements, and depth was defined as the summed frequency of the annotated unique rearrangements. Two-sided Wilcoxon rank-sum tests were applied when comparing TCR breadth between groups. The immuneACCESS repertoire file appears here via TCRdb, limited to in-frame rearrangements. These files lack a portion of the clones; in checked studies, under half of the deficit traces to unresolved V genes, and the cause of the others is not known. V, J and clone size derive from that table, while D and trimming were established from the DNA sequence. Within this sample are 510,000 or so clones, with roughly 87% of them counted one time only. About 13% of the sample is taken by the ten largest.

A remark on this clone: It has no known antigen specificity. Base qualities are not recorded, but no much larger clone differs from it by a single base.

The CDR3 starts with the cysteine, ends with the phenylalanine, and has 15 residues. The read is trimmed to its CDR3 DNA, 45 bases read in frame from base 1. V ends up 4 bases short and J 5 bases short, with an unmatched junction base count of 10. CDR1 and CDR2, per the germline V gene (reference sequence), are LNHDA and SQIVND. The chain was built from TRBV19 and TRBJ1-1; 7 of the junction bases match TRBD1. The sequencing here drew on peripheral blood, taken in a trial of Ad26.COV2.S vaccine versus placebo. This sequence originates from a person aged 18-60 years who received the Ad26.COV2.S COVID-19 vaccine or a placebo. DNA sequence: TGTGCCAGTAGTAAGGGAGGGGGCGCAGGGACTGAAGCTTTCTTT. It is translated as CASSKGGGAGTEAFF.